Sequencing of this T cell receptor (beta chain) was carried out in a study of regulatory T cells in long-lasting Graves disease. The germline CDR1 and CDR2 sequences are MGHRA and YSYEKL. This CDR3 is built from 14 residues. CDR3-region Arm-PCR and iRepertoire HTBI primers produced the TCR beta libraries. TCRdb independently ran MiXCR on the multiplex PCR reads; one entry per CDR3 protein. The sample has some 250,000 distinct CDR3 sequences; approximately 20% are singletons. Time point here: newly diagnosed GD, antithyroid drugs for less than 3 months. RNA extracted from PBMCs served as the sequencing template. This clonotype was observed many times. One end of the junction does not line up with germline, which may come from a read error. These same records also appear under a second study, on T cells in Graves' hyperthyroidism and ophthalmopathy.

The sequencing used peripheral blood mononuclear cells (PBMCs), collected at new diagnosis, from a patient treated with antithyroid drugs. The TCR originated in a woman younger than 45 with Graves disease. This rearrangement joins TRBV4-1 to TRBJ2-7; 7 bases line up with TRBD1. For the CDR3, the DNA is TGTGCCAGCAGCTGGGACAGCGACTCCTACGAGCAGTACTTC. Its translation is CASSWDSDSYEQYF.